This passage covers 21 T cell receptor beta chains from one sample sequenced in a study of CD8 T cells in ankylosing spondylitis. Each CDR3 protein gets one entry after TCRdb re-called the 5' RACE reads with MiXCR. This sample yields hundreds of thousands of distinct CDR3 sequences, of which less than 10% are seen a single time; around 7% belongs to the top ten. Specimen: blood, either unsorted or a sorted T cell fraction (not recorded which). The source of these receptors is a male donor with ankylosing spondylitis or in good health (not recorded which).

The table lists this clonotype with a few counts. V is TRBV5-6 and J is TRBJ2-7; the D gene could be TRBD1 or TRBD2 (5 bases each). The CDR3 is 14 amino acids. Germline CDR1 and CDR2: SGHDT and YYEEEE. The ends were cut back, 7 bases at V and 0 bases at J, with 14 bases in the middle. CDR3 sequence (DNA): TGTGCCAGCGCCGTTGGGGGTAGCTCCTACGAGCAGTACTTC. Its translation: CASAVGGSSYEQYF.

CDR3 sequence (DNA): TGTGCCAGCAGCTTAGGTCCTAGCACCGGGGAGCTGTTTTTT. Protein: CASSLGPSTGELFF. The chain combines TRBV7-3 with TRBJ2-2, with unresolved D. The germline V and J ends were trimmed by 2 bases and 4 bases, with 8 bases remaining between them. The CDR3 contains 14 residues. The germline gives CDR1 SGHTA, CDR2 FQGTGA.

In this sample, this clonotype turned up a few times. This chain links TRBV5-5 with TRBJ1-2; D unclear. The CDR3 runs 13 residues. The germline V gene encodes CDR1 SGHKS and CDR2 YYEKEE (reference sequence). V was shortened by 4 bases and J by 2 bases, with 9 bases between the two germline ends. In DNA form, the CDR3 reads TGTGCCAGCAGCCCCCCATTGAACTATGGCTACACCTTC. This gives the protein CASSPPLNYGYTF.

Many counts were recorded for this clonotype. The chain combines TRBV5-6 with TRBJ2-7; D assignment may be TRBD1 or TRBD2 (5 bases each). The CDR3 is 13 residues long. CDR1 SGHDT and CDR2 YYEEEE come from the germline V gene. V was cut by 0 bases and J by 7 bases, with 11 bases left in between. The CDR3 DNA reads TGTGCCAGCAGCTTGGCCGGGACGGTGGAGCAGTACTTC. Translating gives CASSLAGTVEQYF.

This clonotype was observed many times. This chain links TRBV12-3 or TRBV12-4 with TRBJ2-3, with a tentative D call TRBD2 (5 bases). The CDR3 covers 14 residues. Trimming shortened V by 7 bases and J by 1 base, and 12 bases separated the two germline ends. The DNA for the CDR3 is TGTGCCAGCATCGCGGGCCCCGGCACAGATACGCAGTATTTT. It codes for CASIAGPGTDTQYF.

In this sample, this clonotype turned up many times. V usage is TRBV9 and J usage is TRBJ2-7; 7 bases match TRBD1. The germline CDR1 and CDR2 sequences are SGDLS and YYNGEE. The V segment lost 3 bases and the J segment 2 bases; nucleotides outside the gene matches: 5. This CDR3 region has 14 residues. This CDR3 reads CASSATGQPYEQYF. The CDR3 DNA reads TGTGCCAGCAGCGCAACGGGACAGCCCTACGAGCAGTACTTC.

This clonotype was counted a few times. The chain has TRBV9 and TRBJ1-6, with 11 bases identical to TRBD1. J gave up 9 bases and V 2 bases, and 4 bases lay outside the gene matches. This CDR3 is built from 15 residues. CDR1 and CDR2 from the germline V gene are SGDLS and YYNGEE. The CDR3 loop reads CASSVGQGASSPLHF. The CDR3, as DNA: TGTGCCAGCAGCGTCGGACAGGGGGCTTCTTCACCCCTCCACTTT.

This clonotype has only a few counts. The V and J genes are TRBV25-1 and TRBJ2-5; D gene uncertain. This CDR3 is built from 13 residues. Germline CDR1 and CDR2: MGHDK and SYGVNS. Trimming removed 2 bases at V and 3 bases at J, with 7 bases between. In DNA form, the CDR3 reads TGTGCCAGCAGTGAAGACGTTGAAGAGACCCAGTACTTC. Amino acid sequence: CASSEDVEETQYF.

The sample holds many counts of this clonotype. This chain joins TRBV5-1 and TRBJ1-1; perhaps TRBD1 as D (5 bases). Trimming took off 7 bases at V and 1 base at J, with 14 bases between the two ends. Germline V CDR1 and CDR2: SGHRS, YFSETQ. The CDR3 loop spans 14 amino acids. Written as DNA, the CDR3 is TGCGCCAGCCGAAGTCAGGGCCCGAACACTGAAGCTTTCTTT. Protein sequence: CASRSQGPNTEAFF. The full variable domain, its missing parts supplied by reference TRBV5-1 and TRBJ1-1, is KAGVTQTPRYLIKTRGQQVTLSCSPISGHRSVSWYQQTPGQGLQFLFEYFSETQRNKGNFPGRFSGRQFSNSRSEMNVSTLELGDSALYLCASRSQGPNTEAFFGQGTRLTVV.

This chain links TRBV27 with TRBJ2-5; D uncertain. Germline values: CDR1 MNHEY, CDR2 SMNVEV (reference sequence). Trimming took off 2 bases at V and 1 base at J, with 5 bases between the two ends. CDR3 length: 13 amino acids. Here the CDR3 reads CASSLRVQETQYF. CDR3 coding DNA: TGTGCCAGCAGTTTAAGGGTCCAAGAGACCCAGTACTTC.

Comment on this clonotype: Since a much larger clone is just one base distant, this may be a read error. The rearrangement joins TRBV5-1 to TRBJ2-7; tentative D call: TRBD2 (5 bases). Germline CDR1 SGHRS, CDR2 YFSETQ. The CDR3 is 13 amino acids. CDR3 residues: CASSLVGLYERYF. The CDR3 region has the DNA TGCGCCAGCAGCTTGGTCGGACTGTACGAGCGGTACTTC.

At least ten counts were recorded for this clonotype. The chain recombines TRBV10-3 with TRBJ1-5; 11 nucleotides align to TRBD1. V was clipped by 6 bases and J by 11 bases; unmatched bases: 9. The CDR3 has 14 residues. CDR1 ENHRY and CDR2 SYGVKD come from the germline V gene. The CDR3 region has the DNA TGTGCCATCAGGAAACCGGGACAGGGGGAAGCCCAGCATTTT. Translation: CAIRKPGQGEAQHF.

In its sample, this clonotype was seen many times. A read error may produce the germline difference seen at one junction end. The rearrangement links TRBV7-7 to TRBJ2-7, with unresolved D. Germline values: CDR1 SSHAT, CDR2 FNYEAQ (reference sequence). The CDR3 spans 13 residues. CDR3: CASSLSEVHEQYF. For the CDR3, the DNA is TGTGCTAGCAGCTTATCTGAAGTCCACGAGCAGTACTTC.

This clonotype was seen repeatedly, ten times or more. The rearrangement joins TRBV12-3 or TRBV12-4 to TRBJ2-7; maybe TRBD1 (6 bases). CDR3 length: 14 amino acids. V lost 4 bases, J lost 4 bases, and 14 bases lay in between. CDR3 bases: TGTGCCAGCAGTTCAGGGGTCTTAGCGTACGAGCAGTACTTC. This translates into CASSSGVLAYEQYF.

This clonotype showed up just a few times. The gene calls are TRBV25-1 and TRBJ1-3; 7 bases align to TRBD1. Germline assignment: CDR1 MGHDK and CDR2 SYGVNS. The ends lost 5 bases at V and 0 bases at J; junction bases unmatched: 10. CDR3 length: 17 residues. Here the CDR3 DNA reads TGTGCCAGCAGTACATCCGGGACAGAAGACTCTGGAAACACCATATATTTT. Translating it yields CASSTSGTEDSGNTIYF.

The sample holds many counts of this clonotype. V and J are TRBV27 and TRBJ2-7, with D unresolved. The CDR3 is 12 residues long. The germline gives CDR1 MNHEY, CDR2 SMNVEV (reference sequence). V was trimmed by 7 bases and J by 3 bases, leaving 10 bases between them. CDR3 region: CASTGPSYEQYF. For the CDR3, the DNA is TGTGCCAGCACTGGACCAAGCTACGAGCAGTACTTC.

The table lists this clonotype with many counts. The chain has TRBV7-2 and TRBJ1-1; TRBD1 matches at 9 bases. Trimming removed 8 bases from V and 3 bases from J; junction bases left unmatched: 7. The length of the CDR3 is 14 residues. CDR1 and CDR2 from the germline V gene are SGHTA and FQGNSA. CDR3 residues: CASLPGQGYTEAFF. The CDR3 DNA reads TGTGCCAGCCTACCCGGACAGGGGTACACTGAAGCTTTCTTT.

This clonotype came up many times. The rearrangement joins TRBV6-5 to TRBJ2-7, with 9 bases that match TRBD1. With V trimmed by 2 bases and J by 1 base, 6 bases remained unmatched. This CDR3 region has 16 residues. Germline V gives CDR1 MNHEY, CDR2 SVGAGI. CDR3 bases: TGTGCCAGCAGTTACCCTGGACAGGGGAAGTCCTACGAGCAGTACTTC. Its translation is CASSYPGQGKSYEQYF.

This chain links TRBV12-5 with TRBJ2-1; perhaps TRBD2 as D (5 bases). This CDR3 has 15 residues. The germline V and J ends were trimmed by 1 base and 8 bases, with 15 bases remaining between them. From germline, CDR1 is LGHNT and CDR2 FRNRAP. DNA of the CDR3: TGTGCTAGTGGTTTGGACCCGGGGTTAGTACATGAGCAGTTCTTC. Translated, it gives CASGLDPGLVHEQFF.

This clonotype was counted ten times or more. The CDR3 loop reads CASSSGGYSNQPQHF. CDR3 nucleotide sequence: TGTGCCAGCAGTTCAGGGGGTTATAGCAATCAGCCCCAGCATTTT. The J gene is TRBJ1-5, the V gene TRBV12-3 or TRBV12-4; TRBD1 matches at 7 bases. V was pared by 4 bases and J by 0 bases, with 3 bases of the junction left unmatched. The CDR3 contains 15 residues.

This clonotype was picked up many times. The chain joins TRBV12-3 or TRBV12-4 to TRBJ2-5, with D tentatively TRBD1 (6 bases). V was shortened by 2 bases and J by 5 bases, with 15 bases between the two germline ends. This CDR3 comprises 15 residues. The CDR3 sequence is CASSLIQGLEETQYF. In nucleotides, the CDR3 is TGTGCCAGCAGTTTAATACAGGGTTTGGAGGAGACCCAGTACTTC.